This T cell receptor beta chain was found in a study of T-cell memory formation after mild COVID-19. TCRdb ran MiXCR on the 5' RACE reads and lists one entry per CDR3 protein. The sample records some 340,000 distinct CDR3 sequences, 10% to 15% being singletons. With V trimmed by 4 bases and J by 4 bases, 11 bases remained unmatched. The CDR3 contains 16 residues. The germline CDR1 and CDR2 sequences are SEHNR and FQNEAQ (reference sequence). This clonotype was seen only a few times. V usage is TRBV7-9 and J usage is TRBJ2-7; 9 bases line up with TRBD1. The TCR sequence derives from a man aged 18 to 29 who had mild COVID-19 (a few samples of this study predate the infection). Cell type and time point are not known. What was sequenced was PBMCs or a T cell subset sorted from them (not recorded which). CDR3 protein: CASSYFPGQGMYEQYF. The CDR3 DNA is TGTGCCAGCAGCTACTTTCCGGGACAGGGAATGTACGAGCAGTACTTC.